This T cell receptor beta chain was sequenced for a study of blood T cell repertoires in COVID-19. Study-wide background: The United States, Italy and Spain provided the acute and convalescent COVID-19 samples. PBMCs, B-cell-depleted T cells, or T cells were the source of the cDNA or gDNA that made up the material.

Germline V gene data show CDR1 as SNHLY and CDR2 as FYNNEI. Trimming left V 4 bases short and J 10 bases short, with 16 bases between. This CDR3 has 13 residues. Only in-frame clones appear in the TCRdb table, and some are missing; sequencing was by immunoSEQ multiplex PCR. The data contain 250,000 to 350,000 clones, less than 85% of them singletons. Which cohort a participant joined came from the clinical history participants gave. Recovery meant two consecutive negative NP/OP PCR tests, professional clearance, or resolved symptoms. This clone was seen only a few times. The rearrangement joins TRBV2 to TRBJ1-1; D not certain. Input material: PBMCs or T cells enriched from blood (not recorded which). The origin of this receptor is a woman between 45 and 65 years old who had recovered from COVID-19. The CDR3 loop is CASSVGIRFSAFF. DNA for the CDR3: TGTGCCAGCAGTGTCGGGATTCGGTTTTCAGCTTTCTTT.